These 26 T cell receptor beta chains share one sample of origin, sequenced in a study of identical twins. Each CDR3 protein is one row after TCRdb ran MiXCR on the 5' RACE reads. Found here are fewer than 900,000 distinct CDR3 sequences, 15% to 20% of them singletons; the top ten hold roughly 14%. A further study also used this sample, focusing on T cells expressing NK-cell markers.

The sequencing input was PBMCs. The source of these receptors is a woman under 30 in good health.

This clonotype was observed a few times. This chain connects TRBV20-1 to TRBJ2-1; TRBD2 matches 10 bases. This CDR3 is built from 14 residues. Germline assignment: CDR1 DFQATT and CDR2 SNEGSKA (reference sequence). V gave up 5 bases and J gave up 2 bases; unmatched junction bases: 3. The DNA for the CDR3 is TGCAGTGCTCAAAGCGGGAGGGCCTACAATGAGCAGTTCTTC. Protein product: CSAQSGRAYNEQFF.

This clonotype showed up many times. The chain carries TRBV12-3 or TRBV12-4 and TRBJ1-1; 7 nucleotides agree with TRBD1. V shed 5 bases, J shed 11 bases, and the junction held 8 bases outside the gene matches. CDR3 length: 12 amino acids. The DNA of the CDR3 is TGTGCCAGCAGTCTGGACAGGCCGGAGGCTTTCTTT. Translation: CASSLDRPEAFF.

The genes are TRBV7-9 and TRBJ2-7; a possible D gene is TRBD2 (5 bases). Trimming pared 3 bases from V and 7 bases from J, leaving 13 bases between. CDR3 length: 13 amino acids. Germline V gene data show CDR1 as SEHNR and CDR2 as FQNEAQ (reference sequence). The CDR3 DNA reads TGTGCCAGCAGCTTGTCAAGGACTCGGGAGCAGTACTTC. Its translation: CASSLSRTREQYF.

The genes are TRBV7-6 and TRBJ2-1, with 11 positions matching TRBD1. Germline CDR1 SGHVS, CDR2 FNYEAQ. The V segment lost 4 bases and the J segment 9 bases; nucleotides outside the gene matches: 8. This CDR3 has 15 residues. CDR3 nucleotides: TGTGCCAGCAGCTCCCGGGACAGGGGGGGCTCTGAGCAGTTCTTC. Its translation is CASSSRDRGGSEQFF.

The CDR3 nucleotides are TGCAGTGCCTCTCCAGACTCGCGGGGGGAGACCCAGTACTTC. Translation gives CSASPDSRGETQYF. The rearrangement uses TRBV20-1 and TRBJ2-5; 7 positions match TRBD2. Germline V lookup: CDR1 DFQATT, CDR2 SNEGSKA (reference sequence). The CDR3 is made up of 14 amino acids. The trim removed 6 bases at V and 5 bases at J, leaving 12 bases unmatched.

DNA for the CDR3: TGTGCCAGCAGTTTACCGGGACCCACCGGGGAGCTGTTTTTT. Translating it yields CASSLPGPTGELFF. J is TRBJ2-2 and V is TRBV12-3 or TRBV12-4, with D tentatively TRBD1 or TRBD2 (5 bases each). The CDR3 runs to 14 residues. Trimming stripped 2 bases from V and 4 bases from J, with 8 bases between.

This clonotype was seen a handful of times. The V gene is TRBV7-2, the J gene TRBJ2-5; 11 bases align to TRBD2. CDR3 length: 17 residues. Germline lookup yields CDR1 SGHTA and CDR2 FQGNSA. Trimming cost V 5 bases and J 1 base; bases outside gene matches: 9. CDR3 region: CASSQGLAANPQETQYF. The CDR3 coding sequence is TGTGCCAGCAGCCAGGGACTAGCGGCAAACCCCCAAGAGACCCAGTACTTC.

The gene calls are TRBV20-1 and TRBJ2-7; the D is unclear. Looked up from germline, CDR1 is DFQATT and CDR2 is SNEGSKA (reference sequence). The CDR3 consists of 14 residues. V dropped 0 bases and J dropped 4 bases, with 13 bases sitting between them. The CDR3 coding sequence is TGCAGTGCTAGAGATGAGACTTACTCTTACGAGCAGTACTTC. It translates to CSARDETYSYEQYF.

This clonotype was picked up a small number of times. This chain connects TRBV19 to TRBJ2-1; no clear D gene. Trimming took off 5 bases at V and 1 base at J, with 12 bases between the two ends. Germline V lookup: CDR1 LNHDA, CDR2 SQIVND (reference sequence). The CDR3 has 15 residues. The CDR3 nucleotides read TGTGCCAGTAGTTGGACCTACCGTTCCTACAATGAGCAGTTCTTC. Translating it yields CASSWTYRSYNEQFF.

This chain joins TRBV10-3 and TRBJ2-5; 7 bases agree with TRBD2. There are 13 residues in the CDR3. Germline V gene data show CDR1 as ENHRY and CDR2 as SYGVKD. Trimming at V came to 8 bases and at J to 3 bases, leaving 6 bases not matched to a gene. CDR3 nucleotide sequence: TGTGCCATCGCCGGGACTATGGAAGAGACCCAGTACTTC. Amino acid sequence: CAIAGTMEETQYF.

The table lists this clonotype with a few counts. The J gene is TRBJ2-7, the V gene TRBV11-3; tentative D call: TRBD1 (5 bases). V was cut by 5 bases and J by 4 bases, with 12 bases left in between. The CDR3 contains 13 residues. The germline CDR1 and CDR2 sequences are SGHNT and YENEEA. The CDR3 loop is CASSPSDSYEQYF. The CDR3 nucleotides read TGTGCCAGCAGCCCATCCGACAGTTACGAGCAGTACTTC.

The rearrangement links TRBV20-1 to TRBJ2-1, with TRBD2 matching over 10 bases. In germline, CDR1 is DFQATT, CDR2 SNEGSKA (reference sequence). Losses at the gene ends were 4 bases for V and 7 bases for J; bases not matched to a gene: 10. The CDR3 runs 15 residues. DNA of the CDR3: TGCAGTGCTATAAAGCGGGGGGGAGTGGTAAATGAGCAGTTCTTC. The encoded protein is CSAIKRGGVVNEQFF.

The CDR3 reads CAISDYGTGTEAFF. The CDR3 DNA is TGTGCCATCAGTGATTACGGGACAGGGACTGAAGCTTTCTTT. The J gene is TRBJ1-1, the V gene TRBV10-3; 9 bases align to TRBD1. The CDR3 has 14 residues. V dropped 3 bases and J dropped 5; count of bases not matched to a gene: 4. CDR1 is ENHRY and CDR2 is SYGVKD in the germline V gene.

V gene TRBV3-1 combines with J gene TRBJ1-1; 7 bases align to TRBD1. V dropped 1 base and J dropped 8; count of bases not matched to a gene: 1. The CDR3 spans 12 residues. Germline CDR1 LGHDT, CDR2 YNNKEL (reference sequence). CDR3 residues: CASSQARGEAFF. The CDR3 DNA sequence: TGTGCCAGCAGCCAAGCCAGGGGGGAAGCTTTCTTT.

The chain uses TRBV7-2 and TRBJ2-7, with no clear D. The CDR3 extends over 14 amino acids. V gave up 5 bases and J gave up 7 bases, with 18 bases separating them. The V gene's germline CDR1 is SGHTA and CDR2 FQGNSA. The CDR3 coding sequence is TGTGCCAGCAGCCAAGCAACGGGTCGGTGGGAGCAGTACTTC. Translated: CASSQATGRWEQYF.

At least ten counts were recorded for this clonotype. The chain joins TRBV29-1 to TRBJ2-1; the match to TRBD2 covers 7 bases. Germline V gene lookup returns CDR1 SQVTM and CDR2 ANQGSEA. The CDR3 contains 10 residues. V shed 6 bases, J shed 7 bases, and the junction held 0 bases outside the gene matches. The CDR3 protein is CSVGGNEQFF. CDR3 bases: TGCAGCGTGGGGGGGAATGAGCAGTTCTTC.

V usage is TRBV10-3 and J usage is TRBJ2-1, with 9 bases lining up with TRBD1. The length of the CDR3 is 14 residues. J lost 6 bases, V lost 4 bases, and 4 bases had no gene match. Germline V lookup: CDR1 ENHRY, CDR2 SYGVKD. The CDR3 DNA sequence: TGTGCCATCAGTGTAGGACAGGGGAGCAATGAGCAGTTCTTC. Residues: CAISVGQGSNEQFF.

This clonotype was seen a few times. The rearrangement uses TRBV9 and TRBJ2-3; unclear D gene. The CDR3 contains 14 residues. Germline CDR1 is SGDLS and CDR2 is YYNGEE. Trimming removed 6 bases at V and 3 bases at J, with 14 bases between. CDR3 loop: CASTFDLVTDTQYF. In nucleotides, the CDR3 is TGTGCCAGCACCTTTGACCTGGTGACAGATACGCAGTATTTT.

The J gene is TRBJ2-1, the V gene TRBV3-1; the D is unclear. Germline CDR1 LGHDT, CDR2 YNNKEL (reference sequence). The CDR3 runs to 10 residues. Between the trimmed V and J ends, which lost 10 bases and 6 bases, there was a span of 7 bases. CDR3 sequence: CATSSNEQFF. DNA of the CDR3: TGTGCCACCTCAAGCAATGAGCAGTTCTTC.

The sample holds a few counts of this clonotype. The V gene is TRBV6-4, the J gene TRBJ2-6, with D possibly TRBD1 on 7 matching bases. CDR3 length equals 15 residues. CDR1 and CDR2 (germline): MRHNA, SNTAGT. With 10 bases removed from V and 1 base from J, the gap between germline ends came to 14 bases. Here the CDR3 reads CATGDSRSGANVLTF. As DNA, the CDR3 is TGTGCCACGGGGGACAGCCGTTCTGGGGCCAACGTCCTGACTTTC.

This rearrangement joins TRBV12-3 or TRBV12-4 to TRBJ2-3; 9 bases are a match to TRBD1. V shed 3 bases, J shed 1 base, and the junction held 2 bases outside the gene matches. The CDR3 runs to 15 residues. CDR3: CASSFRQGGTDTQYF. In DNA form, the CDR3 reads TGTGCCAGCAGTTTCAGACAGGGGGGCACAGATACGCAGTATTTT.

This clonotype was seen only a few times. The genes are TRBV29-1 and TRBJ2-3, with 7 bases identical to TRBD2. With V trimmed by 7 bases and J by 4 bases, 8 bases remained unmatched. The CDR3 is made up of 13 amino acids. The germline CDR1 and CDR2 sequences are SQVTM and ANQGSEA. Here the CDR3 DNA reads TGCAGCGGTAATAGCGGGCTTTCAGATACGCAGTATTTT. It is translated as CSGNSGLSDTQYF.

The chain couples TRBV4-3 to TRBJ2-3; D not resolved. V lost 1 base, J lost 3 bases, and 11 bases lay in between. CDR1 is LGHNA and CDR2 is YSLEER in the germline V gene. This CDR3 contains 15 residues. The CDR3 is CASSQAVLGTDTQYF. The CDR3 coding sequence is TGCGCCAGCAGCCAAGCGGTCCTTGGGACAGATACGCAGTATTTT.

This chain uses TRBV20-1 with TRBJ1-5; 7 bases agree with TRBD1. Germline trimming cut 4 bases from V and 9 bases from J; bases unmatched to any gene: 6. Germline lookup yields CDR1 DFQATT and CDR2 SNEGSKA (reference sequence). CDR3 length: 12 amino acids. The CDR3 sequence: CSANYRGAPQHF. The CDR3 bases are TGCAGTGCTAACTACAGGGGTGCGCCCCAGCATTTT.

This clonotype was seen only a few times. This sequence joins TRBV9 and TRBJ1-2; 10 bases line up with TRBD1. Germline V CDR1 and CDR2: SGDLS, YYNGEE. The CDR3 spans 13 residues. V shed 3 bases, J shed 7 bases, and the junction held 3 bases outside the gene matches. The CDR3 DNA reads TGTGCCAGCAGCGGGGACAGGGGACCTGGCTACACCTTC. Protein product: CASSGDRGPGYTF. The full variable domain, rest sourced from reference TRBV9 and TRBJ1-2, is DSGVTQTPKHLITATGQRVTLRCSPRSGDLSVYWYQQSLDQGLQFLIQYYNGEERAKGNILERFSAQQFPDLHSELNLSSLELGDSALYFCASSGDRGPGYTFGSGTRLTVV.

There are a few counts of this clonotype. The rearrangement uses TRBV20-1 and TRBJ1-5, with no clear D. The CDR3 extends over 12 amino acids. Trimming shortened V by 6 bases and J by 11 bases, and 17 bases separated the two germline ends. The germline CDR1 and CDR2 sequences are DFQATT and SNEGSKA (reference sequence). Written as DNA, the CDR3 is TGCAGTGCCCCCTCAACCACTGGGGCCCAGCATTTT. Protein product: CSAPSTTGAQHF.